The 8 T cell receptor beta chains below all came from one sample that was sequenced in a study of long-term antiretroviral therapy in people with HIV. Assay version v3.0 of immunoSEQ was used, and it was run at survey level. Profiled with immunoSEQ multiplex PCR; TCRdb holds only in-frame clones, not every one. The repertoire consists of some 22,000 clones, with about 82% occurring once and the leading ten covering 10% to 15%. Sample: unsorted PBMCs, taken 1.6 years after starting antiretroviral therapy. These receptors all come from a middle-aged man with HIV.

J is TRBJ1-2 and V is TRBV4-1; perhaps TRBD1 as D (5 bases). CDR1 is MGHRA and CDR2 is YSYEKL in the germline V gene. The V end lost 3 bases, the J end lost 14 bases, and 22 bases lay between the germline ends. The CDR3 contains 14 residues. CDR3 sequence reads: CASSHSREGLPLTF. CDR3 in DNA: TGCGCCAGCAGCCACTCTCGGGAGGGACTCCCTTTAACCTTC.

This rearrangement joins TRBV2 to TRBJ1-2, with 7 bases fitting TRBD1. V shed 7 bases, J shed 4 bases, and the junction held 12 bases outside the gene matches. The CDR3 length is 15 residues. From germline, CDR1 is SNHLY and CDR2 FYNNEI. The CDR3 here is CASKSPGQLLYGYTF. The CDR3 coding sequence is TGTGCCAGCAAGTCCCCGGGACAGCTACTCTATGGCTACACCTTC.

The CDR3 nucleotides are TGCAGCGCCACAAGCGGGAACCTCGAGCAGTACTTC. Protein: CSATSGNLEQYF. J is TRBJ2-7 and V is TRBV29-1; 7 bases agree with TRBD2. The CDR3 covers 12 residues. Trimming cost V 7 bases and J 6 bases; bases outside gene matches: 9. Germline assignment: CDR1 SQVTM and CDR2 ANQGSEA.

J is TRBJ2-5 and V is TRBV2; 12 positions agree with TRBD1. Germline values: CDR1 SNHLY, CDR2 FYNNEI. The junction had 17 bases not matched to a gene; V was cut back by 2 bases and J by 7 bases. This CDR3 is built from 19 residues. The CDR3 DNA follows: TGTGCCAGCAGTGAACGACCGGGACAGGGGGCCATGATCGGGTGGACCCAGTACTTC. Amino acid sequence: CASSERPGQGAMIGWTQYF.

V and J are TRBV2 and TRBJ1-2, with 10 bases that match TRBD1. The V gene end was trimmed by 7 bases and the J gene end by 7 bases; junction bases not matched to a gene: 9. The CDR3 is made up of 14 amino acids. Germline V gene data show CDR1 as SNHLY and CDR2 as FYNNEI. Here the CDR3 reads CASTTGQGETGYTF. CDR3 DNA: TGTGCCAGCACCACTGGACAGGGGGAGACTGGCTACACCTTC.

In its sample, this clone was seen a few times. The V and J genes are TRBV19 and TRBJ1-4; tentatively, D is TRBD1 (5 bases). This CDR3 has 13 amino acids. Per the germline V gene, CDR1 is LNHDA and CDR2 is SQIVND (reference sequence). Between the trimmed V and J ends, which lost 9 bases and 8 bases, there was a span of 16 bases. The CDR3 loop is CASHGQGGEKLFF. The DNA for the CDR3 is TGTGCCAGCCACGGGCAGGGTGGCGAAAAACTGTTTTTT.

The gene calls are TRBV19 and TRBJ1-2; D is uncertain. Germline V gives CDR1 LNHDA, CDR2 SQIVND (reference sequence). The CDR3 runs 14 residues. Trimming left V 6 bases short and J 8 bases short, with 19 bases between. For the CDR3, the DNA is TGTGCCAGTAGCGCCGACATCCCAATAGGGGGCTACACCTTC. Amino acid sequence: CASSADIPIGGYTF.

The V call is TRBV5-8, the J call TRBJ1-5; D remains ambiguous. The CDR3 spans 13 residues. CDR1 and CDR2 from the germline V gene are SGHTS and YDEGEE. With 2 bases removed from V and 5 bases from J, the gap between germline ends came to 8 bases. Here the CDR3 reads CASSFLPDQPQHF. The CDR3 bases are TGTGCCAGCAGCTTCCTGCCCGATCAGCCCCAGCATTTT.